These T cell receptor beta chains were read from a single sample in a study of a mutant IDH1 vaccine in newly diagnosed glioma. These receptors have no identified antigens. Some clones are missing from TCRdb's copy, which holds only in-frame ones; the method was immunoSEQ multiplex PCR. The sample consists of about 65,000 clones, roughly 76% of them appearing once. The specimen was PBMCs, collected from a glioma patient whose treatment included an IDH1 peptide vaccine. Receptors originate from a man aged 40-49 years with glioma. CDR3s include the opening cysteine and the closing phenylalanine or tryptophan. D genes are given only for firm matches. Clone size is given for some rows only: seen once, a few or many times, or a class if the clone is expanded.

CDR3 DNA,CDR3 protein,J gene,D gene,clone size,V gene
TGTGCCAGCAGCCCCTCGAGGGGGGGGCTCTACGAGCAGTACTTC,CASSPSRGGLYEQYF,TRBJ2-7,NA,NA,TRBV4-2
TGTGCCAGTAGTCCCTCTCAACCCTACGAGCAGTACTTC,CASSPSQPYEQYF,TRBJ2-7,NA,NA,TRBV19
TGTGCCAGCAGCTTAGTGGCTAGCGGGAGGTCTAGCACAGATACGCAGTATTTT,CASSLVASGRSSTDTQYF,TRBJ2-3,TRBD2,NA,TRBV7-2
TGTGCCAGTAGTATTTCAGGACCCCTCTATGGCTACACCTTC,CASSISGPLYGYTF,TRBJ1-2,NA,once,TRBV19
TGTGCCAGCAGCTTCAGGGTTACTGAGACCCAGTACTTC,CASSFRVTETQYF,TRBJ2-5,NA,NA,TRBV5-4
TGTGCCAGCAGTATCCCACAGACAGGCAGGAGCGAGCAGTACTTC,CASSIPQTGRSEQYF,TRBJ2-7,NA,NA,TRBV28
TGTGCCAGCAGTACCCCCTCCGGGACCTTGAACACTGAAGCTTTCTTT,CASSTPSGTLNTEAFF,TRBJ1-1,NA,few,TRBV25-1
TGTGCCAGCAGCTCCGGGGGGGCGGTCTCCTACGAGCAGTACTTC,CASSSGGAVSYEQYF,TRBJ2-7,TRBD2,once,TRBV28
TGTGCCAGCAGCGAGAGGGTCATAGTGAACACTGAAGCTTTCTTT,CASSERVIVNTEAFF,TRBJ1-1,NA,NA,TRBV7-2
TGTGCCAGCAGTTACTACACCGGGGAGCTGTTTTTT,CASSYYTGELFF,TRBJ2-2,NA,few,TRBV9
TGTGCCAGCAGCTTACTCGCCACGGCTGAGCAGTTCTTC,CASSLLATAEQFF,TRBJ2-1,NA,NA,TRBV27
TGTGCCAGCAGCTTACGGACATCGGCACTCGAGCAGTACTTC,CASSLRTSALEQYF,TRBJ2-7,NA,NA,TRBV7-2
TGTGCCAGCAGTTACTCACCGGGACGCAACACCGGGGAGCTGTTTTTT,CASSYSPGRNTGELFF,TRBJ2-2,NA,NA,TRBV6-6
TGTGCCACCAGCAGAGTGGCAGGGATCCCTGGAAACACCATATATTTT,CATSRVAGIPGNTIYF,TRBJ1-3,NA,NA,TRBV15
TGTGCCAGCAGCTTAATTGCGGGGGGGGAGCTGTTTTTT,CASSLIAGGELFF,TRBJ2-2,NA,once,TRBV11-2
TGTGCCAGCAGCTTGGATGGCGGGAGGGTCCCCAATGAGCAGTTCTTC,CASSLDGGRVPNEQFF,TRBJ2-1,TRBD2,NA,TRBV5-4
TGCGCCAGCAGCCAAGATGGCAGTAATAATGAAAAACTGTTTTTT,CASSQDGSNNEKLFF,TRBJ1-4,NA,few,TRBV4-3
TGTGCCAGCAGCCAACGAGGAGAGCAGTACTTC,CASSQRGEQYF,TRBJ2-7,NA,NA,TRBV7-2
TGTGCCTGGAGTGAGGGCCGGGGACGACTGTTTTTT,CAWSEGRGRLFF,TRBJ1-4,NA,NA,TRBV30
TGTGCCAGCAGCCTCCTTCAAGGCTACGAGCAGTACTTC,CASSLLQGYEQYF,TRBJ2-7,NA,NA,TRBV6-5
TGTGCCATCAGTGATGCTCCGGGACACCTCTCTGGAAACACCATATATTTT,CAISDAPGHLSGNTIYF,TRBJ1-3,NA,NA,TRBV10-3
TGTGCCAGCAGCCATCAAACCGGGACAGGGGGTAGGAATTCACCCCTCCACTTT,CASSHQTGTGGRNSPLHF,TRBJ1-6,TRBD1,NA,TRBV7-9
TGTGCGGGGAGTCTACACCCAGGGCAGCCCCAGCATTTT,CAGSLHPGQPQHF,TRBJ1-5,NA,medium-sized,TRBV30
TGTGCCAGCAGCTTAGCGACGGATTACGAGCAGTACTTC,CASSLATDYEQYF,TRBJ2-7,NA,NA,TRBV11-2
TGTGCCAGCAGTCCCGGCATTCCCCAAGAGACCCAGTACTTC,CASSPGIPQETQYF,TRBJ2-5,NA,NA,TRBV28
TGTGCCACCAGCAGAGGCCAGGGAGACTACAATGAGCAGTTCTTC,CATSRGQGDYNEQFF,TRBJ2-1,NA,few,TRBV15
TGCGCCAGCAGCCAAGCACTCGGAGGCATCTACGAGCAGTACTTC,CASSQALGGIYEQYF,TRBJ2-7,NA,NA,TRBV4-1
TGTGCCAGCAGCTCAACTAGCGAGGAGACCCAGTACTTC,CASSSTSEETQYF,TRBJ2-5,TRBD2,NA,TRBV11-2
TGTGCCAGCAGTGTCGAGGGGTATGAGCAGTTCTTC,CASSVEGYEQFF,TRBJ2-1,NA,few,TRBV6-1
TGTGCCAGCAGCTTAGTTAGTTACAATGAGCAGTTCTTC,CASSLVSYNEQFF,TRBJ2-1,NA,NA,TRBV7-2
TGTGCCGTCAAAGGGGCTAGCGGGAGGCCCACAGATACGCAGTATTTT,CAVKGASGRPTDTQYF,TRBJ2-3,TRBD2,NA,TRBV7-2
TGTGCCAGCAGCTTAGGGCGAAGACAGGGATCTAACTATGGCTACACCTTC,CASSLGRRQGSNYGYTF,TRBJ1-2,TRBD1,NA,TRBV7-8
TGTGCCAGCAGCTTAAGGTCACTCCCTTACGAGCAGTACTTC,CASSLRSLPYEQYF,TRBJ2-7,NA,NA,TRBV5-4
TGTGCCAGCAGTCCCGGGGGAGTTAAGGCCTACGAGCAGTACTTC,CASSPGGVKAYEQYF,TRBJ2-7,NA,NA,TRBV28
TGTGCCAGCAGCCGCCGGACATATCCCGGGGAGCTGTTTTTT,CASSRRTYPGELFF,TRBJ2-2,NA,NA,TRBV16
TGCGCCAGCAGCCAAGATCAATGGACACCCCTCCACTTT,CASSQDQWTPLHF,TRBJ1-6,NA,NA,TRBV4-1
TGCAGCGTTGTAACAGTAGGGGAGACCCAGTACTTC,CSVVTVGETQYF,TRBJ2-5,NA,NA,TRBV29-1
TGTGCCAGCAAGCGCGGGGAGGGGTATGAAAATGGCTACACCTTC,CASKRGEGYENGYTF,TRBJ1-2,NA,NA,TRBV6-1
TGTGCCAGCAGCTTAGTGGGTGGGGGGCGGGAGCAGTACTTC,CASSLVGGGREQYF,TRBJ2-7,NA,NA,TRBV7-2
TGTGCCAGCAGTGAAACAGGGGAAAATCAGCCCCAGCATTTT,CASSETGENQPQHF,TRBJ1-5,TRBD1,few,TRBV6-1
TGTGCCAGCAGCCTACAGGGGGCGGGTCAGCCCCAGCATTTT,CASSLQGAGQPQHF,TRBJ1-5,TRBD1,NA,TRBV11-2
TGTGCCAGCAGCTTGTACGTCTATGGCTACACCTTC,CASSLYVYGYTF,TRBJ1-2,NA,NA,TRBV5-8
TGTGCCAGCAGCTTGAAACAGGGGGCCCTCTCTGGGGCCAACGTCCTGACTTTC,CASSLKQGALSGANVLTF,TRBJ2-6,TRBD1,NA,TRBV7-9
TGTGCCAGCAGCTTCAATGAAAAACTGTTTTTT,CASSFNEKLFF,TRBJ1-4,NA,few,TRBV7-2
TGCGCCAGCAGCTTGCCAGGGGATGGCTACACCTTC,CASSLPGDGYTF,TRBJ1-2,NA,few,TRBV5-1
TGTGCCAGCAGCGTAGAAAGTGGGGGTCTGGCCCAGCATTTT,CASSVESGGLAQHF,TRBJ1-5,NA,NA,TRBV9
TGTGCCAGCAGCTTAGCAGGAGTGGTCGAGCAGTACTTC,CASSLAGVVEQYF,TRBJ2-7,NA,NA,TRBV7-2
TGCGCCAGCAGCCAAGCTGGATGGCGGGGGACAACAGATACGCAGTATTTT,CASSQAGWRGTTDTQYF,TRBJ2-3,NA,NA,TRBV4-1
TGTGCCAGCAGCTTTAGTGCCTCCTACGAGCAGTACTTC,CASSFSASYEQYF,TRBJ2-7,NA,NA,TRBV7-2
TGCGCCAGCAGCCAGAAAAATCAGCCCCAGCGTTTT,CASSQKNQPQRF,TRBJ1-5,NA,NA,TRBV4-3
TGTGCCAGCAGCACCCGGACTAGCGGGAGTCTCCCAGATACGCAGTATTTT,CASSTRTSGSLPDTQYF,TRBJ2-3,TRBD2,NA,TRBV9
TGTGCCAGCAGTCCAGGGGTCTATGGCTACACCTTC,CASSPGVYGYTF,TRBJ1-2,NA,NA,TRBV5-6
TGTGCCAGCAGCCGTCGCGGGGACACCGGGGAGCTGTTTTTT,CASSRRGDTGELFF,TRBJ2-2,NA,NA,TRBV7-9
TGTGCCAGCAGCTTAACGGGACTCTGGGATACGCAGTATTTT,CASSLTGLWDTQYF,TRBJ2-3,NA,NA,TRBV7-2
TGTGCCAGCAGCAGGGGACAGGGACATCAGCCCCAGCATTTT,CASSRGQGHQPQHF,TRBJ1-5,TRBD1,NA,TRBV10-3
TGTGCCAGCAGCAAAGACAGGGAGGGTGACACTGAAGCTTTCTTT,CASSKDREGDTEAFF,TRBJ1-1,TRBD1,few,TRBV5-4
TGTGCCAGCAGTTTAGGGACAGCCGGAGCCAAAAACATTCAGTACTTC,CASSLGTAGAKNIQYF,TRBJ2-4,TRBD1,NA,TRBV27
TGTGCCAGCAGTTTCACTCTATTCTGGGGCGAGCAGTACTTC,CASSFTLFWGEQYF,TRBJ2-7,NA,few,TRBV28
TGCGCCAGCAGCTTGGAGGACAGCACAGATACGCAGTATTTT,CASSLEDSTDTQYF,TRBJ2-3,NA,NA,TRBV5-1